The text below deals with one T cell receptor beta chain. The sample originates from a study of blood T cell repertoires in COVID-19. Study summary: Spain, Italy and the United States supplied samples that represented acute and convalescent COVID-19. PBMCs, B-cell-depleted T cells, or T cells provided the cDNA or gDNA that made up the material.

Original methodology: It was from reference gene primer amplification that nucleated cell counts were estimated. The repertoire was sequenced with immunoSEQ multiplex PCR; TCRdb's copy has only in-frame clones and lacks some. The V and J calls and clone size were taken over from that table, and D and trimming were inferred from the DNA. The table shows more than 150,000 clones, with around 89% occurring only once. V lost 6 bases and J lost 2, with 17 bases in between. The CDR3 is 15 amino acids. Germline loops: CDR1 SQVTM, CDR2 ANQGSEA. This sequence was found in a man between 50 and 59 years old with acute or convalescent COVID-19. Sequencing used peripheral blood. The gene calls are TRBV29-1 and TRBJ1-5; D ambiguous. The CDR3 loop is CSVADGLLGNQPQHF. In DNA, the CDR3 is TGCAGCGTAGCGGACGGACTTCTTGGCAATCAGCCCCAGCATTTT. Full variable domain (missing parts from reference TRBV29-1 and TRBJ1-5): SAVISQKPSRDICQRGTSLTIQCQVDSQVTMMFWYRQQPGQSLTLIATANQGSEATYESGFVIDKFPISRPNLTFSTLTVSNMSPEDSSIYLCSVADGLLGNQPQHFGDGTRLSIL.